The T cell receptor beta chain described here comes from a study of T cells in Graves' hyperthyroidism and ophthalmopathy. Individuals with ophthalmopathy presented a Clinical Activity Score of at least 3, a NOSPECS grade of at least 4 and a duration under 3 months. General study results and limits: Ophthalmopathy was predicted by the model a median of 6.5 months ahead of onset. Most clonotypes that expanded in the thyroid above 0.001 also showed up in blood.

The CDR3 totals 14 residues. V trimming: 6 bases; J trimming: 3 bases; junction bases outside the gene matches: 7. In germline, CDR1 is SNHLY, CDR2 FYNNEI. From RNA transcripts, TCR beta CDR3 regions were amplified. In the first-round RT-PCR of the TCR CDR3, the HTBI primer set was used. Each CDR3 protein gets one entry after TCRdb re-called the multiplex PCR reads with MiXCR. The profile covers about 530,000 distinct CDR3 sequences, with 15% to 20% appearing a single time and approximately 15% taken by the ten largest. As regards this clonotype: Its antigen is unidentified.

The V gene is TRBV2, the J gene TRBJ1-2; 7 bases align to TRBD1. The sequencing sample was made of blood. The TCR originated in a woman aged 18-29 years with Graves' ophthalmopathy. CDR3 coding DNA: TGTGCCAGCAGGCCCAGAGGGACAGACTATGGCTACACCTTC. It yields the protein CASRPRGTDYGYTF.